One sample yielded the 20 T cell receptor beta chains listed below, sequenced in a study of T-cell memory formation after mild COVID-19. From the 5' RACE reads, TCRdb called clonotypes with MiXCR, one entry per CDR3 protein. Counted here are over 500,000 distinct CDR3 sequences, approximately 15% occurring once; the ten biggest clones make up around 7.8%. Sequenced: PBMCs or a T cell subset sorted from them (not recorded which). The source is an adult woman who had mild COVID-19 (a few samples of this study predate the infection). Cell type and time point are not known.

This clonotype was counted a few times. In nucleotides, the CDR3 is TGTGCCAGCCTCAAAAAATTCGAGAACACCGGGGAGCTGTTTTTT. Amino acid sequence: CASLKKFENTGELFF. The chain employs TRBV6-5 and TRBJ2-2, with unresolved D. The CDR3 is made up of 15 amino acids. The germline V and J ends were trimmed by 8 bases and 1 base, with 14 bases remaining between them. Per the germline V gene, CDR1 is MNHEY and CDR2 is SVGAGI.

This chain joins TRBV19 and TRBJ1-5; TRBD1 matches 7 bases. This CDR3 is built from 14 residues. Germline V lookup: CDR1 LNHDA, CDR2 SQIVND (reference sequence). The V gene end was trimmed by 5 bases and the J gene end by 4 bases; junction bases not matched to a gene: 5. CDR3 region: CASSAATGNQPQHF. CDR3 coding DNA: TGTGCCAGTAGTGCCGCGACAGGGAATCAGCCCCAGCATTTT.

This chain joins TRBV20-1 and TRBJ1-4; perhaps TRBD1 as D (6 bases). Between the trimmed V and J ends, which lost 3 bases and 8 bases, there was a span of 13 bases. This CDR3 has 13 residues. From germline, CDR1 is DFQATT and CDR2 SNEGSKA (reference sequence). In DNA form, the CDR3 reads TGCAGTGCTAGCCGGACAGTAGAGGAAAAACTGTTTTTT. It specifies CSASRTVEEKLFF.

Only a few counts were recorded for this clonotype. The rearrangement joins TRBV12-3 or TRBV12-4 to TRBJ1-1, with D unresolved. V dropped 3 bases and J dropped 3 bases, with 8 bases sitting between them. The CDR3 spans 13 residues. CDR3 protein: CASSFVEDTEAFF. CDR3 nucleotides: TGTGCCAGCAGTTTTGTGGAGGACACTGAAGCTTTCTTT.

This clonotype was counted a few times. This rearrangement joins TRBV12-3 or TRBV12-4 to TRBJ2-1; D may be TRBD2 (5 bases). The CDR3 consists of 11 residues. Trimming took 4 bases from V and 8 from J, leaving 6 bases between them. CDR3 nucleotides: TGTGCCAGCAGTTGGACTGATGAGCAGTTCTTC. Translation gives CASSWTDEQFF.

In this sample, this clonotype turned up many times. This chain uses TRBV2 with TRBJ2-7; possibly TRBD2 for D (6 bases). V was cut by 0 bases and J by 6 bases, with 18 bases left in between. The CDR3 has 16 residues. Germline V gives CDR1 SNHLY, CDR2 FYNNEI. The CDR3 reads CASSEALLADSCEQYF. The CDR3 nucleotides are TGTGCCAGCAGTGAAGCGCTGTTAGCGGATAGTTGCGAGCAGTACTTC. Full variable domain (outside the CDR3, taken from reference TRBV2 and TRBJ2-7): EPEVTQTPSHQVTQMGQEVILRCVPISNHLYFYWYRQILGQKVEFLVSFYNNEISEKSEIFDDQFSVERPDGSNFTLKIRSTKLEDSAMYFCASSEALLADSCEQYFGPGTRLTVT.

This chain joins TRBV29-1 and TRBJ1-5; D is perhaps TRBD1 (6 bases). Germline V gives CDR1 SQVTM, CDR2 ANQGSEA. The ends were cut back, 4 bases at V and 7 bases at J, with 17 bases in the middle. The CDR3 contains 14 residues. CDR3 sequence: CSVAGQGIGQPQHF. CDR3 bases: TGCAGCGTTGCTGGGCAGGGGATAGGGCAGCCCCAGCATTTT.

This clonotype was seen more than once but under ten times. The CDR3 is CASSSTSGSTETQYF. The CDR3 DNA is TGTGCCAGCAGCAGTACTAGCGGGAGTACAGAGACCCAGTACTTC. The chain employs TRBV7-9 and TRBJ2-5; 11 bases map to TRBD2. The CDR3 has 15 amino acids. Germline CDR1 and CDR2: SEHNR and FQNEAQ (reference sequence). The J segment lost 4 bases and the V segment lost 5 bases, leaving 6 bases of the junction unmatched.

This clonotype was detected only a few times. CDR3 coding DNA: TGTGCCAGCAGTTTAGGTAGCGGGAGCTTCGAGCAGTACTTC. Protein product: CASSLGSGSFEQYF. The gene calls are TRBV27 and TRBJ2-7, with 9 bases identical to TRBD2. The CDR3 has 14 amino acids. V dropped 2 bases and J dropped 6; count of bases not matched to a gene: 5. Germline CDR1 is MNHEY and CDR2 is SMNVEV (reference sequence).

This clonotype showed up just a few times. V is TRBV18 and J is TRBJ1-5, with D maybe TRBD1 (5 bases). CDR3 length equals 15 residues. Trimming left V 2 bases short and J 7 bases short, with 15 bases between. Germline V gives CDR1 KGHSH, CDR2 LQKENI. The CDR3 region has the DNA TGTGCCAGCTCACCAGCGGCAGGGAAGATACAGCCCCAGCATTTT. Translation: CASSPAAGKIQPQHF.

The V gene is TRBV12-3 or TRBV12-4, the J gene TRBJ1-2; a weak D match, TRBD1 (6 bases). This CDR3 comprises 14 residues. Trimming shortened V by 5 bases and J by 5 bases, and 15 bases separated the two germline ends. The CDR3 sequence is CASSPSRGGYGYTF. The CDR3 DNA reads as TGTGCCAGCAGTCCTAGCAGGGGAGGATATGGCTACACCTTC.

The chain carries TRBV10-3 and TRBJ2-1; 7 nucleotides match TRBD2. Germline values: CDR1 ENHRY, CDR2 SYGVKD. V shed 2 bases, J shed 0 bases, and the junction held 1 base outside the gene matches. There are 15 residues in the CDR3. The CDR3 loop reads CAISEGRGSYNEQFF. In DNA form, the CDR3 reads TGTGCCATCAGTGAGGGGAGGGGCTCCTACAATGAGCAGTTCTTC.

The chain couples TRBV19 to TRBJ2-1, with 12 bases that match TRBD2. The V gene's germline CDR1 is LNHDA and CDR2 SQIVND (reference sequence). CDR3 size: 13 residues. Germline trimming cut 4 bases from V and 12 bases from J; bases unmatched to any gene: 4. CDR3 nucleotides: TGTGCCAGTAGTACCTGGACTAGCGGGGCGCAGTTCTTC. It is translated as CASSTWTSGAQFF.

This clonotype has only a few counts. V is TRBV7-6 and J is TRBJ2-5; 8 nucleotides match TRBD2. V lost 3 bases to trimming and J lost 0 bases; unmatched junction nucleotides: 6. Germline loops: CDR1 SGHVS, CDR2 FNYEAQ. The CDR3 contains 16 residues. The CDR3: CASSFSGRANQETQYF. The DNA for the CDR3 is TGTGCCAGCAGCTTTTCCGGGAGGGCCAACCAAGAGACCCAGTACTTC. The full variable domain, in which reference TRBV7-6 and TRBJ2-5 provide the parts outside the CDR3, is GAGVSQSPRYKVTKRGQDVALRCDPISGHVSLYWYRQALGQGPEFLTYFNYEAQQDKSGLPNDRFSAERPEGSISTLTIQRTEQRDSAMYRCASSFSGRANQETQYFGPGTRLLVL.

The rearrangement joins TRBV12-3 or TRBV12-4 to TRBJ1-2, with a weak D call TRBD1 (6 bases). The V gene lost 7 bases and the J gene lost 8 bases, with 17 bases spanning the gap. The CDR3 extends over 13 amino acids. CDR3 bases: TGTGCCAGCACTGTGACAGGTTCCCAGGGCTACACCTTC. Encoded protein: CASTVTGSQGYTF.

The CDR3 sequence is CASSQPRGKNEQFF. CDR3 coding DNA: TGTGCCAGCAGCCAACCCCGGGGGAAAAATGAGCAGTTCTTC. The V call is TRBV5-4, the J call TRBJ2-1, with D perhaps matching TRBD2 (6 bases). V lost 4 bases and J 7 bases, leaving 15 bases between the germline ends. CDR1 and CDR2 (germline): SGHNT, YYREEE (reference sequence). This CDR3 is 14 amino acids long.

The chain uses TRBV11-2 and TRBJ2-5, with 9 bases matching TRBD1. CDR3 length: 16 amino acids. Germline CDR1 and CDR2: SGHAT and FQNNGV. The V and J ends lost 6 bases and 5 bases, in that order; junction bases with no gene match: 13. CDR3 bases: TGTGCCAGCAGTTCACCCTGGACAGGGGCCGGGGAGACCCAGTACTTC. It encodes CASSSPWTGAGETQYF.

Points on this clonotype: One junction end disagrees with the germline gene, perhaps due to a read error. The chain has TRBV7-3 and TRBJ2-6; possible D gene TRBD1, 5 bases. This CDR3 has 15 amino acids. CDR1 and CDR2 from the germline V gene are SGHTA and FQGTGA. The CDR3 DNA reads TGTGCCAGCAGCCCAGACGGCTCTGGGGCCAGCGTCCTGACTTTC. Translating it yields CASSPDGSGASVLTF.

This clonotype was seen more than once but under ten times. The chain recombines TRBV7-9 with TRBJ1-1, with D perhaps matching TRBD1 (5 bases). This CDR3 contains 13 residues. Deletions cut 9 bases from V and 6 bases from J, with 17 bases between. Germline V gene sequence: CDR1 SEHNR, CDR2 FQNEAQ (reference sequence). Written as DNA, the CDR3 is TGTGCCAGTGGGGCCGCGGGTGAGCCTGAAGCTTTCTTT. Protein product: CASGAAGEPEAFF.

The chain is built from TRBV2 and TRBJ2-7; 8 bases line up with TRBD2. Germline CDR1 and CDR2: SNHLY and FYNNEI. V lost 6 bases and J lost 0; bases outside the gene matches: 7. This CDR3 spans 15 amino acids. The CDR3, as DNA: TGTGCCAGCAGCGGTAGCGGGGCGCTCTCCTACGAGCAGTACTTC. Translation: CASSGSGALSYEQYF.